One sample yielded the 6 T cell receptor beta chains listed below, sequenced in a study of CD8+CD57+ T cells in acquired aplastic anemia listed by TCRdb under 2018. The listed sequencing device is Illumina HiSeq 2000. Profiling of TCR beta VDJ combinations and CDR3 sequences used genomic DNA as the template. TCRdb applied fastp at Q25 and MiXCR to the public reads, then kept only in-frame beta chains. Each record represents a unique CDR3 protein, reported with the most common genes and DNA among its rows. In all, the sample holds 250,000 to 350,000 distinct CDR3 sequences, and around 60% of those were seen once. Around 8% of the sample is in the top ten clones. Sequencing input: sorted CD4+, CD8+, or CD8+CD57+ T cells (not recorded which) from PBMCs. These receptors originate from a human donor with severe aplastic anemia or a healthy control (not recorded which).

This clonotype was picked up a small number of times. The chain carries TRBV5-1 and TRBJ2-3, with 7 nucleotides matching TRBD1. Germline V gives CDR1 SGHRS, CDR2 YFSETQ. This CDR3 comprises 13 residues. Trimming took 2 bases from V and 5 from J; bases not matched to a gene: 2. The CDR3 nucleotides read TGCGCCAGCAGCTTCCAGGGGGAAGATACGCAGTATTTT. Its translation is CASSFQGEDTQYF. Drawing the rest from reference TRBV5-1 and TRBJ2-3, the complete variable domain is KAGVTQTPRYLIKTRGQQVTLSCSPISGHRSVSWYQQTPGQGLQFLFEYFSETQRNKGNFPGRFSGRQFSNSRSEMNVSTLELGDSALYLCASSFQGEDTQYFGPGTRLTVL.

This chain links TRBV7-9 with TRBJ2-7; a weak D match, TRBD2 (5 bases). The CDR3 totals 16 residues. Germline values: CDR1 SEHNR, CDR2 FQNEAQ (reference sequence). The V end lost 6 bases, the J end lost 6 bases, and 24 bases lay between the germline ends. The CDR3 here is CASRQWSSFAGGEQYF. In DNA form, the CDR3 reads TGTGCCAGCAGGCAGTGGAGCTCCTTCGCGGGCGGCGAGCAGTACTTC.

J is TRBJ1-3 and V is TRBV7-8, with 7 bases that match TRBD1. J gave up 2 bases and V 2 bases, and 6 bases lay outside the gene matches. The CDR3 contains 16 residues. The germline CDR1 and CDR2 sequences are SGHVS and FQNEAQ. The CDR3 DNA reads TGTGCCAGCAGCTTACCCCTGACAGGGACTGGAAACACCATATATTTT. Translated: CASSLPLTGTGNTIYF.

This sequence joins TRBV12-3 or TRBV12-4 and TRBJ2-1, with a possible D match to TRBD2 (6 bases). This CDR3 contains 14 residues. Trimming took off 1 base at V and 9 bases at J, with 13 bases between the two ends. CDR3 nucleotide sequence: TGTGCCAGCAGTTTAGGGGGGGAATTGGGTGAGCAGTTCTTC. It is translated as CASSLGGELGEQFF.

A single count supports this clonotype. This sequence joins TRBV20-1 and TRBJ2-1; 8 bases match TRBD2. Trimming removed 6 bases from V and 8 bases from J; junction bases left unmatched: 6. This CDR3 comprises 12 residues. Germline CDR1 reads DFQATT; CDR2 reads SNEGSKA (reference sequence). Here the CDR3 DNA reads TGCAGTGCACCGCGGGGGGCCGATGAGCAGTTCTTC. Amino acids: CSAPRGADEQFF.

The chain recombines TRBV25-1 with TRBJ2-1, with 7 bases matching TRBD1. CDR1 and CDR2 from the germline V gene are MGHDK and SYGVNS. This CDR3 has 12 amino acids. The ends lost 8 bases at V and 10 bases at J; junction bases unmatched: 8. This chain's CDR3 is CASGTANWEQFF. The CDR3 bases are TGTGCCAGCGGGACAGCCAACTGGGAGCAGTTCTTC.